Below, 5 T cell receptor beta chains from the same sample are listed, as sequenced in a study of blood T cells in healthy people across ages (dated by TCRdb to 2014 to 2015). Library prep was done by 5' RACE. Data came from an Illumina HiSeq 2500. A second roughly 7 to 12 cycle PCR used a sample-barcoded 5' primer and a J-beta primer mix. TCRdb reprocessed the public reads (quality trimming at Q25 with fastp, clone calling with MiXCR) and kept in-frame beta chains. Every CDR3 protein is listed once, alongside the most common genes and DNA of its rows. For this sample there are roughly 1.5 million distinct CDR3 sequences; around 40% appear just once. The ten largest make up about 4% of the sample. The specimen sequenced was blood. These receptors were obtained from a woman aged 18-29 years in good health.

The sample holds many counts of this clonotype. The V gene is TRBV10-3, the J gene TRBJ2-7; D ambiguous. V was clipped by 0 bases and J by 5 bases, with 2 bases between them. CDR3 size: 11 residues. Germline V lookup: CDR1 ENHRY, CDR2 SYGVKD. CDR3: CAISESNEQYF. CDR3 DNA sequence: TGTGCCATCAGTGAGTCCAACGAGCAGTACTTC.

The chain recombines TRBV20-1 with TRBJ2-7; weak D call: TRBD2 (6 bases). V was trimmed by 5 bases and J by 4 bases, leaving 15 bases between them. Germline loops: CDR1 DFQATT, CDR2 SNEGSKA (reference sequence). There are 13 residues in the CDR3. The CDR3 is CSARGTDAYEQYF. The CDR3 DNA is TGCAGTGCTCGGGGGACCGACGCTTACGAGCAGTACTTC.

V and J are TRBV9 and TRBJ1-1; D possibly corresponds to TRBD1 (6 bases). V lost 3 bases and J 1 base, leaving 13 bases between the germline ends. CDR1 is SGDLS, CDR2 YYNGEE, per germline. This CDR3 is 15 amino acids long. The CDR3 DNA is TGTGCCAGCAGCGGCGCAGGGGCGTCGAACACTGAAGCTTTCTTT. Translated: CASSGAGASNTEAFF.

V is TRBV18 and J is TRBJ2-7, with D possibly TRBD1 on 6 matching bases. This CDR3 contains 15 residues. The V gene lost 2 bases and the J gene lost 0 bases, with 11 bases spanning the gap. Germline V gene lookup returns CDR1 KGHSH and CDR2 LQKENI. The CDR3 here is CASSPRTDYSYEQYF. In nucleotides, the CDR3 is TGTGCCAGCTCACCAAGGACAGACTACTCCTACGAGCAGTACTTC.

The V and J genes are TRBV15 and TRBJ2-1; D not certain. The assigned J gene may be wrong: the sequence end matches TRBJ2-7 better. CDR1 is LNHNV, CDR2 YYDKDF, per germline (reference sequence). This CDR3 has 15 amino acids. The CDR3 nucleotides read TGTGCCACCAGCAGAGAGTTATTCTACTACAATGAGCAGTACTTC. As protein: CATSRELFYYNEQYF.